The 6 T cell receptor beta chains reported below all come from one sample, sequenced in a study of blood T cell repertoires in COVID-19. The protocol was immunoSEQ multiplex PCR, while the TCRdb copy is restricted to in-frame clones and leaves out a portion. The table has 150,000 to 200,000 clones, 80% to 85% seen once; the top ten hold more than 5%. The sequenced sample consisted of peripheral blood. These receptor sequences come from a woman in her twenties or thirties with acute or convalescent COVID-19.

This chain uses TRBV7-9 with TRBJ1-4, with 8 positions matching TRBD1. Germline values: CDR1 SEHNR, CDR2 FQNEAQ (reference sequence). The J segment lost 3 bases and the V segment lost 4 bases, leaving 4 bases of the junction unmatched. This CDR3 is 15 amino acids long. The CDR3: CASSSKTGANEKLFF. The CDR3 DNA is TGTGCCAGCAGCTCAAAGACAGGGGCTAATGAAAAACTGTTTTTT. The full variable domain, in which reference TRBV7-9 and TRBJ1-4 provide the parts outside the CDR3, is DTGVSQNPRHKITKRGQNVTFRCDPISEHNRLYWYRQTLGQGPEFLTYFQNEAQLEKSRLLSDRFSAERPKGSFSTLEIQRTEQGDSAMYLCASSSKTGANEKLFFGSGTQLSVL.

This clone was observed a handful of times. The genes are TRBV5-4 and TRBJ1-1; 10 bases map to TRBD1. The trim removed 0 bases at V and 5 bases at J, leaving 4 bases unmatched. The germline V gene has CDR1 SGHNT and CDR2 YYREEE (reference sequence). The CDR3 is 15 amino acids. CDR3 bases: TGTGCCAGCAGCTTGGTTTGGGACAGGGGTACTGAAGCTTTCTTT. Its translation is CASSLVWDRGTEAFF.

This chain links TRBV7-2 with TRBJ2-1; maybe TRBD1 (6 bases). This CDR3 region has 16 residues. The V and J ends lost 2 bases and 4 bases respectively, with 15 bases between them. Germline V gene lookup returns CDR1 SGHTA and CDR2 FQGNSA. In nucleotides, the CDR3 is TGTGCCAGCAGCTTATTCCTACAGGGCCGGTACAATGAGCAGTTCTTC. Its translation: CASSLFLQGRYNEQFF.

The V and J genes are TRBV7-2 and TRBJ2-3, with D possibly matching TRBD2 (5 bases). CDR3 length equals 16 residues. Between the trimmed V and J ends, which lost 5 bases and 0 bases, there was a span of 15 bases. Germline lookup yields CDR1 SGHTA and CDR2 FQGNSA. In DNA form, the CDR3 reads TGTGCCAGCAGCGCACCCCTATCGGGGAGCACAGATACGCAGTATTTT. It yields the protein CASSAPLSGSTDTQYF. The full variable domain, with the rest looked up from reference TRBV7-2 and TRBJ2-3, is GAGVSQSPSNKVTEKGKDVELRCDPISGHTALYWYRQSLGQGLEFLIYFQGNSAPDKSGLPSDRFSAERTGGSVSTLTIQRTQQEDSAVYLCASSAPLSGSTDTQYFGPGTRLTVL.

This clone showed up just a few times. V is TRBV7-9 and J is TRBJ1-2, with D possibly being TRBD1 (5 bases). V dropped 5 bases and J dropped 3 bases, with 13 bases sitting between them. The germline V gene has CDR1 SEHNR and CDR2 FQNEAQ (reference sequence). This CDR3 has 14 residues. CDR3 nucleotides: TGTGCCAGCAGCCCGGAGGGGCTGGACTATGGCTACACCTTC. This gives the protein CASSPEGLDYGYTF.

The chain combines TRBV19 with TRBJ1-5, with 7 bases lining up with TRBD1. The trim removed 6 bases at V and 3 bases at J, leaving 8 bases unmatched. Germline V gives CDR1 LNHDA, CDR2 SQIVND (reference sequence). The CDR3 totals 15 residues. The CDR3 here is CASSAGQAANQPQHF. DNA for the CDR3: TGTGCCAGTAGCGCCGGACAGGCCGCCAATCAGCCCCAGCATTTT.